This TCR beta chain derives from a study of PD-L1 blockade in urothelial cancer (dated by TCRdb to 2016 to 2017). General notes on the study: All patients started therapy in the mid-2010s and received atezolizumab 1,200 mg intravenously every 3 weeks. Durable clinical benefit meant progression-free survival longer than 6 months, and TCR features were also tested against progression-free and overall survival. Pretreatment tumor samples and matched peripheral blood, collected serially before and after atezolizumab treatment, underwent TCR sequencing. Pretreatment blood TCR-seq was available for 27 to 30 patients, at least one posttreatment blood collection was obtained for 25 or so patients, and tumor TCR-seq was available for 25 or so patients. The study was an exploratory multi-omic analysis of somatic, immune and clinical correlates of response to PD-L1 blockade with atezolizumab in urothelial cancer. Blood samples yielded a median of roughly 150,000 T cells and tens of thousands of unique TCRs, with median clonality roughly 0.085. Twenty-five of 29 patients were identified as males with urothelial cancer of bladder origin, and a prior smoking history was reported by 18 of 29 patients. Whole exome sequencing and RNA sequencing of pretreatment tumors were performed alongside TCR sequencing in the same patients. Roughly 10 patients reached durable clinical benefit, while roughly 22 patients did not. Patients had an ECOG performance status of 0 or 1 and had received between 0 and 3 prior chemotherapy regimens. Blood samples were analyzed at two time points: 3 weeks after treatment start (second dose) and 6 weeks after treatment start.

Sample time point, as interpreted from the label and publication: peripheral blood 6 weeks after treatment start. The cohort comprised about 30 patients with locally advanced or metastatic urothelial carcinoma treated at Memorial Sloan Kettering on a trial protocol. Peripheral blood mononuclear cells were collected pretreatment and during treatment, at between 1 and 8 total time points per patient. The Qiagen DNeasy Blood extraction kit was used to purify genomic DNA from total PBMCs and tumor samples. PBMCs were collected pretreatment and during treatment and were isolated and stored as previously described. This clone was counted only a few times. The specificity of this receptor is unknown. There are no base qualities to consult, and no much larger clone falls within one base. Study-wide conclusions, independent of this receptor: Because the sample size was small (n of about 31) and many of the analyses were exploratory, the results are meant to be hypothesis-generating. Among patients with durable benefit, tumor-associated TCR clones showed greater expansion in peripheral blood 3 weeks after treatment started (n ≈ 23, p = 0.022). Improved progression-free and overall survival was associated with having pretreatment peripheral blood TCR clonality below the median.

To estimate absolute template abundance from read counts, synthetic TCR analog templates were spiked into each PCR. The immunoSEQ assay was used to amplify TCRbeta CDR3 regions from genomic DNA with bias-controlled V and J gene primers. Sequencing of rearranged TCRbeta segments was performed at approximately 20X coverage. In the authors' own workflow: Sequencing errors were corrected by clustering, and CDR3s were annotated against IMGT so that V, D and J genes could be assigned. Out-of-frame and stop-codon sequences were excluded, and only productive TCRbeta rearrangements were used in downstream analyses. Clonality was computed as one minus Shannon entropy normalized by the log of the number of unique productive sequences. Clones differing between time points or between blood and tumor were identified by Fisher's exact test with Benjamini-Hochberg correction at adjusted p below 0.01. Sourced from immuneACCESS, this table was stored by TCRdb with only in-frame sequences that have V and J called. A share of the clones is absent; for the studies checked, an unresolved V gene accounts for under half, and the remainder has no known explanation. Clonal size and the V and J genes are those of that table, whereas D and trimming came from the DNA. Present in this sample are 35,000 to 45,000 clones, about four fifths of which were seen just once. 10% to 13% of the sample lies in the top ten.

From its cysteine to its phenylalanine, the CDR3 spans 15 amino acids. Only the CDR3 DNA is retained, 45 bases long and in frame from the first base. The germline V gene (reference sequence) sets CDR1 to MNHEY and CDR2 to SMNVEV. From V the trimming removes 5 bases and from J it removes 6 bases, while the gene matches leave 9 bases of the junction unaccounted for. Sequencing was performed on PBMCs, taken around atezolizumab (anti-PD-L1) treatment. This receptor chain uses TRBV27 and TRBJ1-3, with 8 bases aligning to TRBD1. The receptor's source is a man aged 35 to 55 with urothelial cancer. The CDR3: CASSPTTGALNTIYF. The nucleotide sequence is given as TGTGCCAGCAGTCCAACGACAGGGGCATTAAACACCATATATTTT.